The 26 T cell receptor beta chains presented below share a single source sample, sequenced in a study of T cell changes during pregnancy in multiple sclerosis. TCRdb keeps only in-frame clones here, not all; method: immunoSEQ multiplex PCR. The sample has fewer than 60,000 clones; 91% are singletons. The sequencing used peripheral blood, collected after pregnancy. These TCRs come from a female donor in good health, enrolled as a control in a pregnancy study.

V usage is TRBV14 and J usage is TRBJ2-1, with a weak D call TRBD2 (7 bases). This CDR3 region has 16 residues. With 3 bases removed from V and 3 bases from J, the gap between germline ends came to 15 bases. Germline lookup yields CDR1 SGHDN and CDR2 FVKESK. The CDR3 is CASSHRGGGVYNEQFF. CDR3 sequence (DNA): TGTGCCAGCAGCCACAGAGGGGGGGGCGTCTACAATGAGCAGTTCTTC.

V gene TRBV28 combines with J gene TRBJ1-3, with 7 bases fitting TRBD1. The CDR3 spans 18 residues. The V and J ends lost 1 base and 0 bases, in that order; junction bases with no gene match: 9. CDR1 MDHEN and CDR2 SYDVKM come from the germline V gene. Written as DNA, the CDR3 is TGTGCCAGCAGTTTATATTACACCGACAGGGACTCTGGAAACACCATATATTTT. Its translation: CASSLYYTDRDSGNTIYF.

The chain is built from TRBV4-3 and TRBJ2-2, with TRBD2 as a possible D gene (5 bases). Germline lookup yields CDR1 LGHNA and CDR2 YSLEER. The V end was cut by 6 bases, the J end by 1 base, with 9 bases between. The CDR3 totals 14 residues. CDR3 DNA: TGCGCCAGCAGGCGGGCGGAGAACACCGGGGAGCTGTTTTTT. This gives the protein CASRRAENTGELFF.

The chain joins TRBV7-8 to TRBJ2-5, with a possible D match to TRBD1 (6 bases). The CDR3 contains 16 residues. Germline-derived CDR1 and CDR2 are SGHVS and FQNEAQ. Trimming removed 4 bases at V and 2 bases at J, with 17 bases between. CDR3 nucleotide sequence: TGTGCCAGCAGCTCCGAAGGGGGACCCTCTCAAGAGACCCAGTACTTC. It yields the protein CASSSEGGPSQETQYF.

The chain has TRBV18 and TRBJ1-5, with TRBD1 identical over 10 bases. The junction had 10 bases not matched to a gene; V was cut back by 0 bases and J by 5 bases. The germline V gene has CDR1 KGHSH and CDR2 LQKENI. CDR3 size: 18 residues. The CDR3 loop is CASSPPGQGPLSHQPQHF. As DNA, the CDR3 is TGTGCCAGCTCACCACCGGGACAGGGGCCTCTATCCCATCAGCCCCAGCATTTT.

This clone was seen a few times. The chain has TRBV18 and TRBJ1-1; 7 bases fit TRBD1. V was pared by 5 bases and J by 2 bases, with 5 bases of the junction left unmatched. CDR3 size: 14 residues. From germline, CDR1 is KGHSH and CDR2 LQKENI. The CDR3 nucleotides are TGTGCCAGCTCATGGGGGGACAGCAACACTGAAGCTTTCTTT. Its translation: CASSWGDSNTEAFF.

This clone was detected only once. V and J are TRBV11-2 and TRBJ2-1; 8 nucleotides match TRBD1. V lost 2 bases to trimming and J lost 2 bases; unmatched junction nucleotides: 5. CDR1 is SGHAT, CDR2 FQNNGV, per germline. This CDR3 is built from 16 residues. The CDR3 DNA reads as TGTGCCAGCAGCTTAATAGGACAGGGCCCCTACAATGAGCAGTTCTTC. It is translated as CASSLIGQGPYNEQFF.

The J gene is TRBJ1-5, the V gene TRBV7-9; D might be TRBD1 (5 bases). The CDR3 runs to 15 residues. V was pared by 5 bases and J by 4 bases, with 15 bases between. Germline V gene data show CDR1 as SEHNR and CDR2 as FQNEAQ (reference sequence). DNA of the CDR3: TGTGCCAGCAGCCTACTCGCCCAGGGTAATCAGCCCCAGCATTTT. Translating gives CASSLLAQGNQPQHF.

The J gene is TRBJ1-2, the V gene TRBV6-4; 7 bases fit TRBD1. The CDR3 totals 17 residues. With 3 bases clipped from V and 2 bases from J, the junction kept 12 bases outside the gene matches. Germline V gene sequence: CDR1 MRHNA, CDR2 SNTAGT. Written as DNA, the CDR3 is TGTGCCAGCAGTGATCGGCACAGGGGTGATTTAAACTATGGCTACACCTTC. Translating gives CASSDRHRGDLNYGYTF.

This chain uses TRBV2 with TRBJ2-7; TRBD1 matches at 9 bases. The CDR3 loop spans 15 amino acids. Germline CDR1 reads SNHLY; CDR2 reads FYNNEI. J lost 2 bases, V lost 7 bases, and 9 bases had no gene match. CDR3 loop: CASKSLDRGTYEQYF. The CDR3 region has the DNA TGTGCCAGCAAAAGCCTGGACAGGGGAACCTACGAGCAGTACTTC.

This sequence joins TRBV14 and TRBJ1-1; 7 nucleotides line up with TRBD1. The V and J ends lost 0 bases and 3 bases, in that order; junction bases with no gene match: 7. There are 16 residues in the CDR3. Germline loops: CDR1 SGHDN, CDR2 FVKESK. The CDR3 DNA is TGTGCCAGCAGCCAAGAGGCCGGGACAGCCTACACTGAAGCTTTCTTT. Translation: CASSQEAGTAYTEAFF.

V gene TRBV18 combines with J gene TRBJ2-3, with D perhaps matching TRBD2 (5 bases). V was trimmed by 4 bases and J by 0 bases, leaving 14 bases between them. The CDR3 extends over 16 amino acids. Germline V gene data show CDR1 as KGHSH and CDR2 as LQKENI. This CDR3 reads CASSRASSLSTDTQYF. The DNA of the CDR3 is TGTGCCAGCTCACGAGCATCTAGCCTGAGCACAGATACGCAGTATTTT.

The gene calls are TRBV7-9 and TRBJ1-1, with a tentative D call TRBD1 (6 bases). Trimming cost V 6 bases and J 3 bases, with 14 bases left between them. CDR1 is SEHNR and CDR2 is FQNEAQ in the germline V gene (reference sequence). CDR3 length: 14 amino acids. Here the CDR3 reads CASSPRGTYTEAFF. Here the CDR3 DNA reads TGTGCCAGCAGTCCCAGGGGCACCTACACTGAAGCTTTCTTT.

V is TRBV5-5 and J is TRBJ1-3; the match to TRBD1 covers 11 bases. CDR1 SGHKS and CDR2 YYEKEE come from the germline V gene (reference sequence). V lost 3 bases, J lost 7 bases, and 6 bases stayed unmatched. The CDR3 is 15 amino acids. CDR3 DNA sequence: TGTGCCAGCAGCTGGACAGGGGGCGAATCGAACACCATATATTTT. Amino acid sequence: CASSWTGGESNTIYF.

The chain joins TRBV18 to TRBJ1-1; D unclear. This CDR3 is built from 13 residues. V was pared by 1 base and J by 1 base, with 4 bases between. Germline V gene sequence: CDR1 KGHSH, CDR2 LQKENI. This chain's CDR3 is CASSPLQNTEAFF. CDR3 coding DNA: TGTGCCAGCTCACCACTACAGAACACTGAAGCTTTCTTT.

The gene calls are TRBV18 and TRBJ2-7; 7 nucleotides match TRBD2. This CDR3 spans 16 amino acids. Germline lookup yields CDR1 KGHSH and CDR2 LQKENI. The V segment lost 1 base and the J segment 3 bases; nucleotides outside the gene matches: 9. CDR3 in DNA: TGTGCCAGCTCACCACGGGCGGCGGGAGATCGCTACGAGCAGTACTTC. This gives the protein CASSPRAAGDRYEQYF.

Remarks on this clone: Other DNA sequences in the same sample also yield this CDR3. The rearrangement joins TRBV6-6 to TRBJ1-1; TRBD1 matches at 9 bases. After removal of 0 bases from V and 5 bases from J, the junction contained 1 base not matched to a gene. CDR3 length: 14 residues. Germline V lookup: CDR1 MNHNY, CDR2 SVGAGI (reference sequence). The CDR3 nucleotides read TGTGCCAGCAGTTACTCGACAGGGGGGACTGAAGCTTTCTTT. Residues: CASSYSTGGTEAFF.

CDR3 coding DNA: TGTGCCAGCAGTTTCCGCGGACAGCTCAGTACGGGCTACACCTTC. Its translation is CASSFRGQLSTGYTF. The chain has TRBV27 and TRBJ1-2; D may be TRBD1 (6 bases). V lost 3 bases and J lost 8, with 19 bases in between. The CDR3 consists of 15 residues. From germline, CDR1 is MNHEY and CDR2 SMNVEV (reference sequence).

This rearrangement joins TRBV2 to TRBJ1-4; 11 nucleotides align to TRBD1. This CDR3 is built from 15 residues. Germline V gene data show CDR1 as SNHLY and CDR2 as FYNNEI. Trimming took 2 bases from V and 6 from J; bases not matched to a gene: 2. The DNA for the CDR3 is TGTGCCAGCAGTGAAAGGACAGGGGGCGATGAAAAACTGTTTTTT. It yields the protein CASSERTGGDEKLFF. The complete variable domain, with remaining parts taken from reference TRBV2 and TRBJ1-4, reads EPEVTQTPSHQVTQMGQEVILRCVPISNHLYFYWYRQILGQKVEFLVSFYNNEISEKSEIFDDQFSVERPDGSNFTLKIRSTKLEDSAMYFCASSERTGGDEKLFFGSGTQLSVL.

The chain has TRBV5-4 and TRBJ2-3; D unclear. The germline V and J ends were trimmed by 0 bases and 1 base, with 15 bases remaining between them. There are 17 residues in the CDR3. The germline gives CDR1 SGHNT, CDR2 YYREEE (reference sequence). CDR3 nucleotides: TGTGCCAGCAGCTTGGAATATGACACTTGGGGCACAGATACGCAGTATTTT. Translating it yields CASSLEYDTWGTDTQYF.

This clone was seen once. Here the CDR3 DNA reads TGTGCCAGCAGCTTGATACTGCCGACGGGATACGAGCAGTACTTC. Translating gives CASSLILPTGYEQYF. The rearrangement uses TRBV7-2 and TRBJ2-7, with a weak D call TRBD2 (5 bases). Trimming pared 3 bases from V and 4 bases from J, leaving 16 bases between. Germline loops: CDR1 SGHTA, CDR2 FQGNSA. The CDR3 totals 15 residues. Combining the CDR3 with reference TRBV7-2 and TRBJ2-7 gives the whole variable domain GAGVSQSPSNKVTEKGKDVELRCDPISGHTALYWYRQSLGQGLEFLIYFQGNSAPDKSGLPSDRFSAERTGGSVSTLTIQRTQQEDSAVYLCASSLILPTGYEQYFGPGTRLTVT.

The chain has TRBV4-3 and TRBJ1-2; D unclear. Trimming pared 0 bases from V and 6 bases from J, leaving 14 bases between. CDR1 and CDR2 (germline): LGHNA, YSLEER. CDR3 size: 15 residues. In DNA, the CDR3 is TGCGCCAGCAGCCAAGAGGGCGCGGGATTTGATGGCTACACCTTC. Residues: CASSQEGAGFDGYTF.

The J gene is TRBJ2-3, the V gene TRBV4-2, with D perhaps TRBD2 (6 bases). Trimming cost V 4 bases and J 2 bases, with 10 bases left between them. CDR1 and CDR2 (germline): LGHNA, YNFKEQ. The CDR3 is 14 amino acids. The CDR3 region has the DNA TGTGCCAGCAGCCCGGGACTCCACACAGATACGCAGTATTTT. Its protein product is CASSPGLHTDTQYF.

The CDR3 spells CASSGTGGIYGYTF. Here the CDR3 DNA reads TGTGCCAGTAGCGGGACAGGGGGGATATATGGCTACACCTTC. The V call is TRBV19, the J call TRBJ1-2; TRBD1 aligns across 11 bases. CDR1 and CDR2 from the germline V gene are LNHDA and SQIVND (reference sequence). The CDR3 sequence is 14 residues long. The V and J ends lost 6 bases and 5 bases, in that order; junction bases with no gene match: 5. The full variable domain, in which reference TRBV19 and TRBJ1-2 provide the parts outside the CDR3, is DGGITQSPKYLFRKEGQNVTLSCEQNLNHDAMYWYRQDPGQGLRLIYYSQIVNDFQKGDIAEGYSVSREKKESFPLTVTSAQKNPTAFYLCASSGTGGIYGYTFGSGTRLTVV.

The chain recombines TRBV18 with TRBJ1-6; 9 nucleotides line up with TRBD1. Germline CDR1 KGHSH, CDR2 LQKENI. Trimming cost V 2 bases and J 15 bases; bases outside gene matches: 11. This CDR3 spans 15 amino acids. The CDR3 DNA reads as TGTGCCAGCTCACCAGTGACAGGGGGGTCTAGGCTCCTCCACTTT. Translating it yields CASSPVTGGSRLLHF.

CDR3 in amino acids: CASSIERLDNEQFF. CDR3 DNA sequence: TGTGCCAGTAGTATAGAGAGGCTCGACAATGAGCAGTTCTTC. The chain couples TRBV19 to TRBJ2-1; D call uncertain. The CDR3 has 14 residues. Germline CDR1 LNHDA, CDR2 SQIVND (reference sequence). Trimming pared 0 bases from V and 5 bases from J, leaving 8 bases between. The full variable domain, in which reference TRBV19 and TRBJ2-1 provide the parts outside the CDR3, is DGGITQSPKYLFRKEGQNVTLSCEQNLNHDAMYWYRQDPGQGLRLIYYSQIVNDFQKGDIAEGYSVSREKKESFPLTVTSAQKNPTAFYLCASSIERLDNEQFFGPGTRLTVL.